The 30 T cell receptor beta chains given below trace back to one sample, sequenced in a study of tumor-infiltrating lymphocytes in primary liver carcinoma. TCR beta cDNA was reverse-transcribed from 500 to 550 ng of total RNA. The reaction used a constant-region primer and ProtoScript II reverse transcriptase. Researchers made the TCR beta libraries by running three nested multiplex PCR rounds with slightly modified ARM-PCR. It was with TRBV1-TRBV30 forward primers and a C-beta reverse primer that the first two PCR rounds were run, at around 11 cycles each. TCRdb fed the multiplex PCR reads into MiXCR, producing one record per CDR3 protein. The sample has tens of thousands of distinct CDR3 sequences; roughly 70% are singletons. Unsorted bulk tissue, about 19-32 mg of it, served as the source for co-extraction of RNA and DNA. The sample taken for sequencing was liver tumor tissue from sampling region 3. Subset specified: tumor region T3, left-lateral pole. These receptors were obtained from a woman aged 30 to 39 with primary liver carcinoma and hepatitis B virus infection.

A word on this clonotype: A single base separates this from a much larger clone, so it may be a read error. V is TRBV12-3 or TRBV12-4 and J is TRBJ2-1; 9 bases agree with TRBD2. The CDR3 runs to 17 residues. CDR3 region: CASSFSREGGNYNEQFF. CDR3 DNA: TGTGCCAGTAGTTTTTCGCGGGAGGGGGGAAACTACAATGAGCAGTTCTTC.

Many counts were recorded for this clonotype. The chain is built from TRBV11-2 and TRBJ2-3; D is unclear. The CDR3 loop spans 11 amino acids. The germline V gene has CDR1 SGHAT and CDR2 FQNNGV. V dropped 5 bases and J dropped 6 bases, with 6 bases sitting between them. This CDR3 reads CASSPLDTQYF. CDR3 DNA sequence: TGTGCCAGCAGCCCTTTGGATACGCAGTATTTT.

This clonotype was recorded at least ten times. The chain is built from TRBV11-2 and TRBJ2-5, with D perhaps assigned TRBD1 or TRBD2 (6 bases each). V gave up 5 bases and J gave up 5 bases, with 21 bases separating them. The germline V gene has CDR1 SGHAT and CDR2 FQNNGV. The CDR3 extends over 16 amino acids. The CDR3 sequence: CASSTWLGGGGETQYF. Here the CDR3 DNA reads TGTGCCAGCAGCACCTGGTTGGGCGGAGGGGGGGAGACCCAGTACTTC. The variable domain in full, completed from reference TRBV11-2 and TRBJ2-5, reads EAGVAQSPRYKIIEKRQSVAFWCNPISGHATLYWYQQILGQGPKLLIQFQNNGVVDDSQLPKDRFSAERLKGVDSTLKIQPAKLEDSAVYLCASSTWLGGGGETQYFGPGTRLLVL.

This clonotype was recorded many times. This chain connects TRBV30 to TRBJ2-7; 7 bases line up with TRBD1. This CDR3 is 14 amino acids long. Trimming removed 4 bases from V and 4 bases from J; junction bases left unmatched: 10. Germline V gives CDR1 GTSNPN, CDR2 SVGIG (reference sequence). The CDR3 spells CAWNRGADSYEQYF. The CDR3 DNA is TGTGCCTGGAACAGGGGCGCTGACTCGTACGAGCAGTACTTC.

This clonotype has only one observation. This clone may be a read error of a much larger clone one base away. The J gene is TRBJ2-2, the V gene TRBV11-2, with TRBD2 as a possible D gene (5 bases). Per the germline V gene, CDR1 is SGHAT and CDR2 is FQNNGV. CDR3 length equals 15 residues. CDR3 DNA: TGTGCCAGCGACCCTCCGCAAGGACCGACCGGGGAGCTGTTCTTT. Amino acid sequence: CASDPPQGPTGELFF.

In regard to this clonotype: The CDR3 carries no conserved terminal phenylalanine or tryptophan, so it likely arises from a read error. The DNA is left out, because the CDR3 cannot be placed on it with certainty; the CDR3 is given as TCRdb lists it. This sequence joins TRBV19 and TRBJ2-2. CDR1 and CDR2 (germline): LNHDA, SQIVND (reference sequence). The CDR3 length is 12 residues, termini included. CDR3 amino acids: CASSIWTGELFY.

This clonotype was recorded a few times. The V gene is TRBV19, the J gene TRBJ1-6; TRBD1 matches at 8 bases. This CDR3 spans 14 amino acids. Trimming at V came to 9 bases and at J to 7 bases, leaving 8 bases not matched to a gene. In germline, CDR1 is LNHDA, CDR2 SQIVND (reference sequence). CDR3 residues: CASSDRVGNSPLHF. As DNA, the CDR3 is TGTGCCAGCTCGGACAGGGTGGGCAATTCACCCCTCCACTTT. The variable domain in full, completed from reference TRBV19 and TRBJ1-6, reads DGGITQSPKYLFRKEGQNVTLSCEQNLNHDAMYWYRQDPGQGLRLIYYSQIVNDFQKGDIAEGYSVSREKKESFPLTVTSAQKNPTAFYLCASSDRVGNSPLHFGNGTRLTVT.

About this clonotype itself: Relative to the germline gene, one junction end is altered; a read error may explain this. This rearrangement joins TRBV5-6 to TRBJ1-1, with D unresolved. In germline, CDR1 is SGHDT, CDR2 YYEEEE. This CDR3 has 14 amino acids. For the CDR3, the DNA is TGTGCCAGTAGCTTGGTGGAGGTGAGCACTGAAGCTTTCTTT. This translates into CASSLVEVSTEAFF.

This clonotype has only a few counts. At one end, the junction sequence differs from germline, possibly due to a read error. This chain connects TRBV6-1 to TRBJ2-3; D possibly corresponds to TRBD1 (6 bases). Germline assignment: CDR1 MNHNS and CDR2 SASEGT. The CDR3 consists of 14 residues. CDR3 in amino acids: CASNVSGDGRTQYF. In DNA form, the CDR3 reads TGTGCCAGCAATGTTTCAGGGGATGGAAGGACGCAGTACTTT.

Of note for this clonotype: The junction departs from the called germline gene at one end, perhaps through a read error. J is TRBJ1-2 and V is TRBV6-5; D gene ambiguous. Germline values: CDR1 MNHEY, CDR2 SVGAGI. This CDR3 is 15 amino acids long. CDR3 in amino acids: CASGYSAPRGYGYTF. The CDR3 coding sequence is TGCGCCAGCGGTTACTCGGCCCCGCGGGGTTATGGCTACACCTTC.

On this clonotype itself: At one of its ends the junction is not consistent with the germline gene, which may arise from a read error. V gene TRBV4-3 combines with J gene TRBJ2-1; no definite D call. The CDR3 runs to 16 residues. Germline-derived CDR1 and CDR2 are LGHNA and YSLEER. CDR3 bases: TGCGCTAGCAGCCAAGATGTGGGAAGCTCCTACAATGAACAGTTCTTC. This translates into CASSQDVGSSYNEQFF.

About this clonotype itself: No DNA is shown, since the ends of the CDR3 on it are uncertain; the CDR3 is the one TCRdb lists. The chain uses TRBV11-3 and TRBJ1-1; the listed D gene, TRBD1, was not tested against the DNA. The CDR3 is 14 amino acids in total, end residues counted. The germline gives CDR1 SGHNT, CDR2 YENEEA. The CDR3 reads CASSLVGAGAEASF.

The chain employs TRBV6-1 and TRBJ2-1, with 12 bases lining up with TRBD2. Germline trimming cut 5 bases from V and 5 bases from J; bases unmatched to any gene: 7. This CDR3 contains 16 residues. Germline V gene sequence: CDR1 MNHNS, CDR2 SASEGT. The CDR3 nucleotides are TGTGCCAGCAGTCTAGGACTAGCGGGAATGAACAATGAGCAGTTCTTC. Translation gives CASSLGLAGMNNEQFF.

Remarks on this clonotype: The junction departs from the called germline gene at one end, perhaps through a read error. The rearrangement uses TRBV11-3 and TRBJ2-4, with 7 bases lining up with TRBD1. Per the germline V gene, CDR1 is SGHNT and CDR2 is YENEEA. This CDR3 comprises 16 residues. CDR3 protein: CAISPRTGLAKNIQYF. The CDR3 coding sequence is TGTGCCATCAGCCCTCGGACAGGCCTGGCCAAAAACATTCAGTATTTC.

V and J are TRBV2 and TRBJ2-4; the D gene could be TRBD1 or TRBD2 (7 bases each). Germline lookup yields CDR1 SNHLY and CDR2 FYNNEI. The V end was cut by 5 bases, the J end by 6 bases, with 17 bases between. CDR3 size: 15 residues. The CDR3 sequence is CASSFSGGGGNIQYF. CDR3 coding DNA: TGTGCCAGCAGTTTCTCAGGGGGGGGGGGAAACATTCAGTACTTC. Full variable domain (outside the CDR3, taken from reference TRBV2 and TRBJ2-4): EPEVTQTPSHQVTQMGQEVILRCVPISNHLYFYWYRQILGQKVEFLVSFYNNEISEKSEIFDDQFSVERPDGSNFTLKIRSTKLEDSAMYFCASSFSGGGGNIQYFGAGTRLSVL.

As to this clonotype: The junction does not match germline at one end; this may be a read error. This rearrangement joins TRBV11-2 to TRBJ1-1, with no clear D. In germline, CDR1 is SGHAT, CDR2 FQNNGV. The CDR3 runs 11 residues. CDR3 in DNA: TGTGCTGGCAGCTTAGGTACTGAAGCTTTCTTC. Translating gives CAGSLGTEAFF. Full variable domain (rest looked up from reference TRBV11-2 and TRBJ1-1): EAGVAQSPRYKIIEKRQSVAFWCNPISGHATLYWYQQILGQGPKLLIQFQNNGVVDDSQLPKDRFSAERLKGVDSTLKIQPAKLEDSAVYLCAGSLGTEAFFGQGTRLTVV.

With respect to this clonotype: The final CDR3 position lacks the conserved phenylalanine or tryptophan, pointing to a likely read error. CDR3 amino acids: CASSFGVEGYTS. The CDR3 coding sequence is TGTGCCAGCAGCTTCGGGGTGGAAGGCTACACCTCC. The gene calls are TRBV5-6 and TRBJ1-2, with no clear D. The CDR3 length is 12 residues. The germline V and J ends were trimmed by 2 bases and 8 bases, with 10 bases remaining between them. The germline gives CDR1 SGHDT, CDR2 YYEEEE.

As regards this clonotype: Given the absence of the conserved phenylalanine or tryptophan at the CDR3 end, a read error is likely. This rearrangement joins TRBV11-2 to TRBJ2-3, with 7 bases lining up with TRBD1. CDR1 SGHAT and CDR2 FQNNGV come from the germline V gene. The CDR3 has 16 residues. CDR3 bases: TGTGCCTGCAGCTTAGCCGGACAGGCGATCATAGATACGCAGTATTTA. The encoded protein is CACSLAGQAIIDTQYL.

V and J are TRBV11-2 and TRBJ2-2, with no clear D. The CDR3 contains 14 residues. Between the trimmed V and J ends, which lost 5 bases and 7 bases, there was a span of 14 bases. Per the germline V gene, CDR1 is SGHAT and CDR2 is FQNNGV. The CDR3 is CASSPHRRVGELFF. Here the CDR3 DNA reads TGTGCCAGCAGCCCTCATAGACGGGTCGGGGAGCTGTTTTTT. The full variable domain, completed using reference TRBV11-2 and TRBJ2-2, is EAGVAQSPRYKIIEKRQSVAFWCNPISGHATLYWYQQILGQGPKLLIQFQNNGVVDDSQLPKDRFSAERLKGVDSTLKIQPAKLEDSAVYLCASSPHRRVGELFFGEGSRLTVL.

About this clonotype itself: This may arise from a read error, as a much more abundant clone is one base away. This rearrangement joins TRBV12-3 or TRBV12-4 to TRBJ1-4, with no clear D. The CDR3 length is 14 residues. CDR3 region: CASSLGGLVEKLYF. In DNA, the CDR3 is TGTGCCAGCAGTTTGGGAGGGTTGGTTGAAAAACTGTATTTT.

In the case of this clonotype: A much larger clone lies a single base off, so this may be a read error. The chain couples TRBV11-2 to TRBJ2-3, with D perhaps assigned TRBD1 or TRBD2 (5 bases each). The V gene's germline CDR1 is SGHAT and CDR2 FQNNGV. This CDR3 has 16 amino acids. The DNA of the CDR3 is TGTACCAGCAGCGCAGAGCGCCGGGGCTACACAGATACGCAGTATTTT. Protein: CTSSAERRGYTDTQYF.

For this clonotype: The junction departs from germline at one end; a sequencing error may be responsible. This chain connects TRBV5-4 to TRBJ1-1; D uncertain. CDR1 is SGHNT, CDR2 YYREEE, per germline (reference sequence). The CDR3 runs to 15 residues. The chain's CDR3 is CASRWSGVGYTEAFF. CDR3 coding DNA: TGTGCCAGCAGGTGGTCCGGGGTCGGGTACACTGAAGCCTTCTTT. Based on the CDR3 plus reference TRBV5-4 and TRBJ1-1, the full variable domain is ETGVTQSPTHLIKTRGQQVTLRCSSQSGHNTVSWYQQALGQGPQFIFQYYREEENGRGNFPPRFSGLQFPNYSSELNVNALELDDSALYLCASRWSGVGYTEAFFGQGTRLTVV.

This clonotype was found once. The J gene is TRBJ2-2, the V gene TRBV11-3; 8 bases match TRBD1. Germline V gene sequence: CDR1 SGHNT, CDR2 YENEEA. V trimming: 1 base; J trimming: 13 bases; junction bases outside the gene matches: 8. The CDR3 extends over 14 amino acids. CDR3 loop: CASSLAGGTGRLFF. The CDR3 region has the DNA TGTGCCAGCAGCTTAGCAGGGGGCACCGGGAGGCTGTTTTTT.

This clonotype is medium-sized (0.01 to 0.1%). The V call is TRBV5-5, the J call TRBJ2-3; 7 bases are shared with TRBD2. The germline gives CDR1 SGHKS, CDR2 YYEKEE (reference sequence). The junction had 5 bases not matched to a gene; V was cut back by 7 bases and J by 3 bases. This CDR3 contains 13 residues. CDR3 DNA: TGTGCCAGCGGAGCGGGATTTACAGATACGCAGTATTTT. This translates into CASGAGFTDTQYF.

J is TRBJ1-2 and V is TRBV28; a weak D match, TRBD1 (5 bases). Trimming stripped 6 bases from V and 6 bases from J, with 23 bases between. CDR3 size: 16 residues. Germline V gene lookup returns CDR1 MDHEN and CDR2 SYDVKM. Here the CDR3 DNA reads TGTGCCAGCAGGTTCGGGGAAGGGGCCTCCTTCAATGGCTACACCTTC. Its translation is CASRFGEGASFNGYTF.

In the case of this clonotype: The junction does not match germline at one end; this may be a read error. The rearrangement joins TRBV5-6 to TRBJ2-5; 10 nucleotides agree with TRBD2. Looked up from germline, CDR1 is SGHDT and CDR2 is YYEEEE. The CDR3 is made up of 16 amino acids. The CDR3 sequence is CASSLTSGTYQETQNF. The CDR3 coding sequence is TGTGCCAGCAGCTTAACTAGCGGGACGTACCAAGAGACACAGAACTTC.

With respect to this clonotype: Germline and junction disagree at one end, which may indicate a read error. The chain couples TRBV28 to TRBJ2-7; 11 nucleotides match TRBD1. CDR3 length: 14 amino acids. In germline, CDR1 is MDHEN, CDR2 SYDVKM. This CDR3 is CTSSTTGTGGEQYF. DNA of the CDR3: TGTACCAGCAGTACAACCGGGACAGGGGGCGAGCAGTACTTC.

As concerns this clonotype: The CDR3 does not close with the conserved phenylalanine or tryptophan, likely indicating a read error. The chain has TRBV24-1 and TRBJ2-3; maybe TRBD2 (6 bases). Germline CDR1 reads KGHDR; CDR2 reads SFDVKD. This CDR3 spans 13 amino acids. The CDR3 nucleotides are TGTGCCACCAGTGTCGGGAGCACAGATATGCAGTATTCT. The encoded protein is CATSVGSTDMQYS.

V usage is TRBV9 and J usage is TRBJ2-6; D is undetermined. CDR3 size: 14 residues. Germline V lookup: CDR1 SGDLS, CDR2 YYNGEE. V lost 5 bases and J lost 3, with 9 bases in between. CDR3 region: CASSALNGANVLTF. In DNA form, the CDR3 reads TGTGCCAGCAGTGCCTTGAATGGGGCCAACGTCCTGACTTTC.

Note on this clonotype: A much larger clonotype is one base distant, so this may be a read error. The chain couples TRBV12-3 or TRBV12-4 to TRBJ2-6; D is unclear. The CDR3 consists of 15 residues. Trimming pared 2 bases from V and 2 bases from J, leaving 7 bases between. CDR3: CASSLRRTGANVLTF. The CDR3 DNA reads TGTGCCAGCAGTTTACGGAGAACTGGGGCCAACGTCCTGACTTTC.